This T cell receptor (beta chain) originates from a study of shared clonotypes between healthy human individuals. In the naive CD8 group, cells lacked CD45RO and were positively selected for CCR7, so terminally differentiated effector memory CD45RA+ cells were left out. The CDR3 contains 14 residues. Trimming cost V 2 bases and J 7 bases, with 12 bases left between them. Per the germline V gene, CDR1 is MNHEY and CDR2 is SVGAGI. Clones were read by immunoSEQ multiplex PCR, and TCRdb kept only the in-frame ones, dropping some. Among hundreds of thousands of clones listed, about 90% were seen once. This clonotype was sampled from a man aged 30 to 39 in good health. The sample comprised naive CD8+ T cells sorted from blood. The V gene is TRBV6-5, the J gene TRBJ1-5; no reliable D call. The CDR3 DNA follows: TGTGCCAGCAGTTACGGGGAGGGCCGGCAGCCCCAGCATTTT. Translation: CASSYGEGRQPQHF.